A single sample gave rise to the 6 T cell receptor beta chains below, sequenced in a study of cytomegalovirus exposure and HLA in healthy donors. Vbeta (60) and Jbeta (13) primers were used in the PCR. Profiling relied on immunoSEQ multiplex PCR, and the TCRdb table lists in-frame clones only, not all of them. The table includes 110,000 or so clones, around 70% detected once. Sequencing was done on a sample of PBMCs. The source is a woman in her fifties or sixties in good health and CMV-seropositive.

The chain has TRBV14 and TRBJ1-2; 7 bases fit TRBD1. CDR1 is SGHDN, CDR2 FVKESK, per germline. V lost 4 bases to trimming and J lost 9 bases; unmatched junction nucleotides: 8. This CDR3 region has 13 residues. The CDR3 reads CASSPRQGGSYTF. The CDR3 DNA is TGTGCCAGCAGCCCTCGACAGGGTGGTAGCTACACCTTC.

This rearrangement joins TRBV18 to TRBJ1-2, with TRBD1 identical over 10 bases. The CDR3 is made up of 14 amino acids. In germline, CDR1 is KGHSH, CDR2 LQKENI. J lost 3 bases, V lost 5 bases, and 3 bases had no gene match. The CDR3 DNA reads TGTGCCAGCTCAGACAGGGGGCCTGACTATGGCTACACCTTC. Protein product: CASSDRGPDYGYTF.

V gene TRBV19 combines with J gene TRBJ1-2; D not certain. Per germline, CDR1 LNHDA and CDR2 SQIVND (reference sequence). There are 15 residues in the CDR3. Deletions cut 2 bases from V and 0 bases from J, with 10 bases between. The CDR3 sequence: CASSISVGANYGYTF. As DNA, the CDR3 is TGTGCCAGTAGTATATCGGTGGGAGCTAACTATGGCTACACCTTC. Variable domain in full (rest from reference TRBV19 and TRBJ1-2): DGGITQSPKYLFRKEGQNVTLSCEQNLNHDAMYWYRQDPGQGLRLIYYSQIVNDFQKGDIAEGYSVSREKKESFPLTVTSAQKNPTAFYLCASSISVGANYGYTFGSGTRLTVV.

The chain carries TRBV30 and TRBJ1-5; D remains unclear. The germline V and J ends were trimmed by 2 bases and 1 base, with 12 bases remaining between them. The CDR3 totals 15 residues. From germline, CDR1 is GTSNPN and CDR2 SVGIG (reference sequence). CDR3 nucleotide sequence: TGTGCCTGGAGTCAAGAACGGTTGAGCAATCAGCCCCAGCATTTT. This gives the protein CAWSQERLSNQPQHF.

This clone was seen more than once but under ten times. The rearrangement joins TRBV6-1 to TRBJ1-5, with unresolved D. The germline gives CDR1 MNHNS, CDR2 SASEGT. There are 13 residues in the CDR3. Trimming pared 4 bases from V and 4 bases from J, leaving 8 bases between. CDR3 loop: CASSGAFNQPQHF. As DNA, the CDR3 is TGTGCCAGCAGTGGGGCATTTAATCAGCCCCAGCATTTT.

Comments on this clone: Its ends do not fully match the called genes, so a read error is possible. The J gene is TRBJ1-2, the V gene TRBV4-2; 9 bases match TRBD1. This CDR3 region has 14 residues. Germline-derived CDR1 and CDR2 are LGHNA and YNFKEQ. The CDR3 DNA is TGTGCCAACAGCCGCGGACAGGGGCAACGAGGCTACACCTTC. It codes for CANSRGQGQRGYTF.